A single TCR beta chain is shown here with its context. Its cognate antigen is unknown. This entry belongs to a study of cytomegalovirus exposure and HLA in healthy donors. The PCR made use of 60 Vbeta and 13 Jbeta primers. Measured with immunoSEQ multiplex PCR; TCRdb has only the in-frame clones, and not every one. The profile shows roughly 200,000 clones, 77% of them singletons. Every donor was a healthy person donating bone marrow. Whole-study results and caveats: Near-uniform donor sequencing depth was presumed by presence/absence analyses. Some TCR beta chains (164 of them) were listed as cytomegalovirus-associated. DRB1 had the most TCR associations and HLA-C the fewest, a later analysis found, with rates varying by HLA locus.

The origin of this receptor is an older woman in good health and CMV-seropositive. The sequenced sample consisted of PBMCs.

The CDR3 spells CASSDPNQGNQPQHF. CDR3 DNA: TGTGCCAGCAGTGACCCAAACCAGGGCAATCAGCCCCAGCATTTT. The chain is built from TRBV6-4 and TRBJ1-5; the D is unclear. The CDR3 has 15 amino acids. Germline V gene data show CDR1 as MRHNA and CDR2 as SNTAGT. V dropped 2 bases and J dropped 2 bases, with 10 bases sitting between them.